What follows describes a single T cell receptor beta chain. At the DNA level, this CDR3 is encoded by other sequences in the same sample as well. Looked up from germline, CDR1 is SGHRS and CDR2 is YFSETQ. The CDR3 spans 15 residues. Trimming took 2 bases from V and 2 from J; bases not matched to a gene: 2. Allocation to cohorts depended on clinical history reported by the participants. The data originate from a study of blood T cell repertoires in COVID-19. Original processing methods: Quantification of nucleated cells was approximated via reference gene primer amplification. Here immunoSEQ multiplex PCR was the method, and the copy in TCRdb shows in-frame clones only, minus some. The V and J calls and clone size are taken from that table; D and trimming were inferred from the DNA. The sample has about 250,000 clones; approximately 84% are singletons.

J is TRBJ2-2 and V is TRBV5-1, with 8 nucleotides matching TRBD1. Sequencing was done on a sample of PBMCs or T cells enriched from blood (not recorded which). This clonotype was sampled from a man between 40 and 49 years old who had recovered from COVID-19. The CDR3 nucleotides are TGCGCCAGCAGCTTCGGGACAGGAAACACCGGGGAGCTGTTTTTT. Its translation is CASSFGTGNTGELFF.